These T cell receptor beta chains were read from a single sample in a study of technical replicates of blood from four donors. Assay used: immunoSEQ multiplex PCR; TCRdb lists only in-frame clones, some missing. This sample carries about 56,000 clones, nearly 95% of them seen once, and the ten largest clones take about 3%. What was sequenced was PBMCs. These receptors came from a human donor in good health. Some clones in this sample may be carry-over from other donors' samples. Both conserved end residues are part of each CDR3. The order of the fields is D gene, J gene, clone size, V gene, CDR3 protein, CDR3 DNA. A D gene is named only where the DNA matches it firmly. Clone size is not always given. Where it is, it says once, few, many or a class for expanded clones.

TRBD2 TRBJ2-7 - TRBV7-2 CASSLVDSGRIEQYF TGTGCCAGCAGCTTAGTAGACAGCGGGAGAATCGAGCAGTACTTC
- TRBJ2-3 - TRBV2 CASSEALIRVGHTDTQYF TGTGCCAGCAGTGAAGCGCTTATACGGGTTGGTCACACAGATACGCAGTATTTT
TRBD1 TRBJ1-2 - TRBV6-6 CASSYSIARGSYGYTF TGTGCCAGCAGTTACTCGATAGCCAGGGGGAGTTATGGCTACACCTTC
TRBD1 TRBJ1-1 - TRBV19 CASSMYTGGSEAFF TGTGCCAGTAGTATGTATACAGGGGGCTCTGAAGCTTTCTTT
- TRBJ1-3 once TRBV6-5 CASSDSASGNTIYF TGTGCCAGCAGTGACAGCGCCTCTGGAAACACCATATATTTT
- TRBJ2-3 - TRBV7-2 CASRVLGGESTDTQYF TGTGCCAGCAGGGTTTTAGGCGGGGAAAGCACAGATACGCAGTATTTT
- TRBJ1-1 - TRBV2 CASTRLNTEAFF TGTGCCAGCACTAGATTGAACACTGAAGCTTTCTTT
- TRBJ2-2 once TRBV30 CAWAHKFRDTGELFF TGTGCCTGGGCCCATAAATTTAGAGACACCGGGGAGCTGTTTTTT
- TRBJ1-4 - TRBV13 CASSLGSEGGSEKLFF TGTGCCAGCAGCTTAGGATCCGAAGGAGGTTCGGAAAAACTGTTTTTT
TRBD1 TRBJ2-2 - TRBV29-1 CSVEGGQGPGELFF TGCAGCGTTGAAGGGGGACAGGGGCCCGGGGAGCTGTTTTTT
TRBD2 TRBJ2-3 - TRBV5-1 CASSPILAGGPDTQYF TGCGCCAGCAGCCCAATACTAGCGGGAGGGCCGGATACGCAGTATTTT
- TRBJ1-5 - TRBV5-1 CASSLDGGAASNQPQHF TGCGCCAGCAGCTTGGATGGAGGGGCCGCTAGCAATCAGCCCCAGCATTTT
TRBD2 TRBJ2-3 - TRBV4-3 CASSPSGGRDTQYF TGCGCCAGCAGCCCTAGCGGGGGGAGGGATACGCAGTATTTT
TRBD1 TRBJ1-4 - TRBV6-1 CASSLDRGDEKLFF TGTGCCAGCAGTTTGGACAGGGGGGATGAAAAACTGTTTTTT
TRBD2 TRBJ2-3 - TRBV7-3 CASSSGLAGNTQYF TGTGCCAGCAGCTCGGGACTAGCGGGCAATACGCAGTATTTT
- TRBJ2-3 - TRBV6-6 CASSYSYRDTDTQYF TGTGCCAGCAGTTATAGCTACCGGGACACAGATACGCAGTATTTT
TRBD2 TRBJ2-4 - TRBV9 CASSVNPSGGAGAKNIQYF TGTGCCAGCAGCGTAAACCCTAGCGGGGGGGCCGGAGCCAAAAACATTCAGTACTTC
TRBD1 TRBJ2-1 - TRBV29-1 CSVAERQGANEQFF TGCAGCGTGGCTGAAAGGCAGGGGGCTAATGAGCAGTTCTTC
- TRBJ2-5 - TRBV6-1 CATHETQYF TGTGCCACCCATGAGACCCAGTACTTC
- TRBJ2-1 - TRBV5-6 CASSLVLSSLSYNEQFF TGTGCCAGCAGCTTGGTTTTGAGTAGCTTGTCCTACAATGAGCAGTTCTTC
- TRBJ1-6 - TRBV5-6 CASSGTESSPLHF TGTGCCAGCAGCGGAACAGAAAGTTCACCCCTCCACTTT
- TRBJ1-4 - TRBV6-5 CASSSPGGDNEKLFF TGTGCCAGCAGTAGCCCCGGGGGGGATAATGAAAAACTGTTTTTT
TRBD2 TRBJ2-7 - TRBV27 CASSPGTSGSGEQYF TGTGCCAGCAGTCCAGGGACTAGCGGGAGTGGCGAGCAGTACTTC
TRBD2 TRBJ2-3 - TRBV7-2 CASNPSRGIAGRDTQYF TGTGCCAGCAACCCCTCGCGTGGGATAGCGGGCCGGGATACGCAGTATTTT
- TRBJ2-7 - TRBV28 CASSSVMYEQYF TGTGCCAGCAGTTCGGTTATGTACGAGCAGTACTTC
TRBD1 TRBJ1-3 - TRBV5-1 CASSPGGGNTIYF TGCGCCAGCAGCCCAGGGGGAGGAAACACCATATATTTT
- TRBJ1-5 - TRBV7-9 CASSLGGANQPQHF TGTGCCAGCAGCTTAGGCGGGGCCAATCAGCCCCAGCATTTT
TRBD2 TRBJ2-1 - TRBV4-2 CASSLTGTSVYNEQFF TGTGCCAGCAGCCTGACCGGGACTAGCGTATACAATGAGCAGTTCTTC
- TRBJ1-1 - TRBV6-5 CASGSWGGTEAFF TGTGCCAGCGGGTCTTGGGGGGGAACTGAAGCTTTCTTT
TRBD1 TRBJ1-4 - TRBV11-1 CASSFSGTANEKLFF TGTGCCAGCAGCTTCTCCGGGACAGCTAATGAAAAACTGTTTTTT
TRBD1 TRBJ2-6 - TRBV9 CASSGSSGQGVGRISGANVLTF TGTGCCAGCAGCGGATCATCGGGACAGGGGGTGGGTAGAATAAGTGGGGCCAACGTCCTGACTTTC
- TRBJ2-5 - TRBV5-6 CASSLGGRRAAAGTQYF TGTGCCAGCAGCTTGGGGGGCAGGCGGGCGGCAGCGGGGACCCAGTACTTC
TRBD1 TRBJ1-4 - TRBV2 CASNGQGTINEKLFF TGTGCCAGCAACGGACAGGGGACCATAAATGAAAAACTGTTTTTT
TRBD2 TRBJ2-1 - TRBV5-1 CASSQPGLAFNEQFF TGCGCCAGCAGCCAACCGGGACTAGCGTTCAATGAGCAGTTCTTC
- TRBJ2-1 once TRBV20-1 CSANWDIEQFF TGCAGTGCTAACTGGGACATTGAGCAGTTCTTC
TRBD2 TRBJ2-7 once TRBV9 CASSVGLEGGSFNEQYF TGTGCCAGCAGCGTAGGTTTGGAGGGAGGGTCTTTCAACGAGCAGTACTTC
TRBD2 TRBJ2-1 - TRBV7-6 CASSSWTSGRGDEQFF TGTGCCAGCAGCTCCTGGACTAGCGGGAGGGGTGATGAGCAGTTCTTC
- TRBJ1-1 - TRBV4-2 CASSQIPVNTEAFF TGTGCCAGCAGCCAAATCCCAGTGAACACTGAAGCTTTCTTT
TRBD2 TRBJ2-5 - TRBV5-1 CASSGSGSRGETQYF TGCGCCAGCAGTGGTAGCGGGAGCAGAGGAGAGACCCAGTACTTC
- TRBJ2-6 - TRBV2 CASSDSRTISGANVLTF TGTGCCAGCAGTGACTCTCGGACTATATCTGGGGCCAACGTCCTGACTTTC
TRBD2 TRBJ2-5 - TRBV6-1 CASSASESSGGQETQYF TGTGCCAGCAGTGCAAGCGAATCTAGCGGGGGACAAGAGACCCAGTACTTC
TRBD1 TRBJ1-2 - TRBV7-2 CASSSISGTDFYGYTF TGTGCCAGCAGCTCAATCTCCGGGACAGACTTTTATGGCTACACCTTC
TRBD1 TRBJ2-7 - TRBV23-1 CASITGELPYEQYF TGCGCCAGTATTACAGGGGAGCTGCCCTACGAGCAGTACTTC
- TRBJ2-5 - TRBV9 CASSVGQVWQETQYF TGTGCCAGCAGCGTGGGCCAGGTCTGGCAGGAGACCCAGTACTTC
- TRBJ2-7 - TRBV9 CASSVGSGPYEQYF TGTGCCAGCAGCGTAGGAAGCGGTCCCTACGAGCAGTACTTC
TRBD1 TRBJ1-2 - TRBV4-3 CASSQSGQGPTNYGYTF TGCGCCAGCAGCCAATCGGGACAGGGTCCAACTAACTATGGCTACACCTTC
TRBD2 TRBJ2-5 once TRBV6-5 CASSRGGGAIETQYF TGTGCCAGCAGTCGGGGCGGGGGGGCCATAGAGACCCAGTACTTC
- TRBJ2-2 - TRBV4-2 CASSQLEGGENTGELFF TGTGCCAGCAGCCAACTAGAGGGAGGCGAGAACACCGGGGAGCTGTTTTTT
TRBD1 TRBJ1-4 - TRBV4-3 CASSLGQGVTKLFF TGCGCCAGCAGCCTGGGACAGGGAGTCACAAAACTGTTTTTT
- TRBJ1-1 - TRBV9 CASGREGYNTEAFF TGTGCCAGCGGCAGGGAAGGGTATAACACTGAAGCTTTCTTT
- TRBJ1-6 - TRBV5-6 CASSLPPQLNSPLHF TGTGCCAGCAGCTTGCCCCCCCAACTTAATTCACCCCTCCACTTT
- TRBJ2-7 - TRBV4-3 CASSRNEGYEQYF TGCGCCAGCAGCCGGAACGAGGGTTACGAGCAGTACTTC
- TRBJ1-2 - TRBV2 CASIRDNNYGYTF TGTGCCAGCATACGCGACAATAACTATGGCTACACCTTC